This T cell receptor (beta chain) was observed in a study of shared clonotypes between healthy human individuals. The protocol was immunoSEQ multiplex PCR, while the TCRdb copy is restricted to in-frame clones and leaves out a portion. This sample has about 340,000 clones, with more than 60% found just once. Concerning this clone itself: Its antigen remains unidentified.

CDR3 length: 14 residues. Germline V gene lookup returns CDR1 SGHNT and CDR2 YYREEE (reference sequence). The healthy adult donors were HIV-negative and reported no recent acute infections or vaccinations. CD4+ cells underwent separation, giving CD45RA+ naive and CD45RA-negative memory subsets. Study-wide results and limits: Among the subsets, naive ones generally showed larger estimated richness than memory ones.

The sequenced material came from memory CD4+ T cells sorted from blood. Subset of the sample: CD45RA-negative fraction. The chain links TRBV5-4 to TRBJ2-5; 7 bases match TRBD2. The DNA end is more similar to TRBJ2-7, so the J call may be wrong. This receptor was taken from a man aged 25 to 45 in good health. The CDR3 sequence is CASSPAGKGYEQYF. CDR3 bases: TGTGCCAGCAGCCCAGCGGGGAAGGGGTACGAGCAGTACTTC.